The rows below give T cell receptor beta chains drawn from one sample of a study of blood T cell repertoires in COVID-19. Sequenced by immunoSEQ multiplex PCR; TCRdb stores in-frame clones only, minus some. The sample holds roughly 100,000 clones, approximately 91% seen once. Specimen: peripheral blood. Receptor source: a man aged 18 to 29 with acute or convalescent COVID-19. The conserved cysteine and the conserved F or W are not part of the CDR3 here. The order of the fields is V gene, CDR3 protein.

v_call: TRBV30
cdr3_aa: AWDTPGSYEQY

v_call: TRBV10-2
cdr3_aa: ASSELGELAGDILYEQY

v_call: TRBV19
cdr3_aa: ASSIAADTEAF

v_call: TRBV5-8
cdr3_aa: ASSPPSGAVGNEQF

v_call: TRBV5-1
cdr3_aa: ASSTGSITEAF

v_call: TRBV5-4
cdr3_aa: ASSSETGVVGELF

v_call: TRBV5-8
cdr3_aa: ASSWGGTEAF

v_call: TRBV7-9
cdr3_aa: ASSLLAGGVDTQY

v_call: TRBV18
cdr3_aa: ASSPPGTGGEKLF

v_call: TRBV10-1
cdr3_aa: ASSESRAGANVLT

v_call: TRBV2
cdr3_aa: ASSEGWIPGQGVSPLH

v_call: TRBV5-1
cdr3_aa: ASSLGGQEAADTQY

v_call: TRBV18
cdr3_aa: ASSPPVMAGSEAF

v_call: TRBV7-6
cdr3_aa: ASSTRPAGDTDTQY

v_call: TRBV15
cdr3_aa: ATSREGALGNTIY

v_call: TRBV7-7
cdr3_aa: ASSPRTGFGTGNTIY

v_call: TRBV7-9
cdr3_aa: ASSLALIRQGSSNEQF

v_call: TRBV5-8
cdr3_aa: ASSLGGTGGSPLH

v_call: TRBV7-9
cdr3_aa: ASSFAGDTEAF

v_call: TRBV6-5
cdr3_aa: ASSLVGAMNTEAF

v_call: TRBV9
cdr3_aa: ASSSTGTSGDTQY

v_call: TRBV12-3/TRBV12-4
cdr3_aa: ASTLGEGLLF

v_call: TRBV19
cdr3_aa: ASKDRYRGDTQY

v_call: TRBV5-1
cdr3_aa: ASSLADSYGYT

v_call: TRBV24-1
cdr3_aa: ATSDRYSGRGEQF

v_call: TRBV3-1/TRBV3-2
cdr3_aa: ASSQDLGGIAGYT

v_call: TRBV20-1
cdr3_aa: SASVPFGTSGRGPRGGAKNIQY

v_call: TRBV5-5
cdr3_aa: ASSYPRDRAETQY

v_call: TRBV7-9
cdr3_aa: ASSLEGAAF

v_call: TRBV7-9
cdr3_aa: ATLRRGLPSSGNTIY

v_call: TRBV18
cdr3_aa: ASSASSGTGDYGYT

v_call: TRBV6-2/TRBV6-3
cdr3_aa: ASSLHLSNTEAF

v_call: TRBV4-1
cdr3_aa: ASSHPTRTREQY

v_call: TRBV4-1
cdr3_aa: ASTSPGAGNGYT

v_call: TRBV2
cdr3_aa: ASSPAELSNQPQH

v_call: TRBV5-1
cdr3_aa: ASSLESGGKQY

v_call: TRBV27
cdr3_aa: ASSLWGTGIFYEQY

v_call: TRBV5-1
cdr3_aa: ASRLQDTEAF

v_call: TRBV19
cdr3_aa: ASSFSGGFYEQY

v_call: TRBV5-1
cdr3_aa: ASSLARGQGGTGELF

v_call: TRBV5-1
cdr3_aa: ASSRPEGNYGYT

v_call: TRBV5-1
cdr3_aa: ASSLAVASGSYEQY

v_call: TRBV27
cdr3_aa: ASSLSILSGGYT

v_call: TRBV5-1
cdr3_aa: ASSVQGTETQY

v_call: TRBV10-2
cdr3_aa: ASSPGQGAGGYT

v_call: TRBV7-8
cdr3_aa: ASSLAKGLAGTDTQY

v_call: TRBV5-5
cdr3_aa: ASSLRWSRTEAF

v_call: TRBV9
cdr3_aa: ASSPHGLAGKFDEQF

v_call: TRBV14
cdr3_aa: ASSQEAQGGTDTQY